This T cell receptor beta chain originates from a study of cytomegalovirus exposure and HLA in healthy donors. Findings of the study overall: The study flagged about 160 TCR beta chains as cytomegalovirus-associated. A later analysis found first-cohort TCR clusters tended to co-occur in the 120 validation repertoires. In vitro testing confirmed a few CMV-associated chains as specific for CMV antigens.

Clones were sequenced by immunoSEQ multiplex PCR, and TCRdb holds only the in-frame ones, with some missing. This repertoire shows about 200,000 clones, roughly 82% found once; its top ten account for 10% to 15%. CDR1 is SQVTM, CDR2 ANQGSEA, per germline. The CDR3 is 10 amino acids. With 3 bases removed from V and 6 bases from J, the gap between germline ends came to 5 bases. For this clone: Antigen: not known.

The chain employs TRBV29-1 and TRBJ1-2; a possible D gene is TRBD1 (5 bases). The TCR comes from a woman in her 30s in good health and CMV-seropositive. Sample: PBMCs. Written as DNA, the CDR3 is TGCAGCGTTGACAGGGATGGCTACACCTTC. It yields the protein CSVDRDGYTF.